The 4 T cell receptor beta chains below all came from one sample that was sequenced in a study of CD8 T cells in ankylosing spondylitis. What these receptors recognize is not known. TCRdb ran MiXCR on the 5' RACE reads and lists one entry per CDR3 protein. The sample records 450,000 to 550,000 distinct CDR3 sequences, about 5.7% being singletons. The study, taken as a whole, reports: It appeared that ankylosing spondylitis blood was characterized by a TCR beta motif of 8 or 9 highly homologous variants.

The sequencing input was blood, either unsorted or a sorted T cell fraction (not recorded which). The source is a male donor with ankylosing spondylitis.

The V call is TRBV7-2, the J call TRBJ2-1; D unclear. This CDR3 comprises 15 residues. The germline gives CDR1 SGHTA, CDR2 FQGNSA. V dropped 2 bases and J dropped 9 bases, with 17 bases sitting between them. The CDR3 bases are TGTGCCAGCAGCTTAACTCATCGGGCTGGTGGTGAGCAGTTCTTC. Protein: CASSLTHRAGGEQFF.

This clonotype was detected ten times or more. The chain uses TRBV29-1 and TRBJ2-1; D may correspond to TRBD1 or TRBD2 (5 bases each). Germline CDR1 reads SQVTM; CDR2 reads ANQGSEA. V lost 7 bases, J lost 4 bases, and 23 bases lay in between. This CDR3 contains 16 residues. CDR3 nucleotide sequence: TGCAGCGGGGGGTTACTCCCGACCTTACTTTACAATGAGCAGTTCTTC. It codes for CSGGLLPTLLYNEQFF.

Many counts were recorded for this clonotype. The chain is built from TRBV5-6 and TRBJ2-3; D gene unclear. Trimming left V 3 bases short and J 2 bases short, with 13 bases between. The CDR3 consists of 15 residues. Germline V gives CDR1 SGHDT, CDR2 YYEEEE. The CDR3 coding sequence is TGTGCCAGCAGCTCCAGGACGGTCTTCACAGATACGCAGTATTTT. This sequence encodes CASSSRTVFTDTQYF. The variable domain in full, with the rest retrieved from reference TRBV5-6 and TRBJ2-3, is DAGVTQSPTHLIKTRGQQVTLRCSPKSGHDTVSWYQQALGQGPQFIFQYYEEEERQRGNFPDRFSGHQFPNYSSELNVNALLLGDSALYLCASSSRTVFTDTQYFGPGTRLTVL.

This clonotype has ten or more counts. This rearrangement joins TRBV29-1 to TRBJ1-3; tentative D call: TRBD1 (6 bases). The CDR3 spans 14 residues. Germline values: CDR1 SQVTM, CDR2 ANQGSEA. The germline V and J ends were trimmed by 8 bases and 6 bases, with 20 bases remaining between them. The CDR3 DNA reads as TGCAGCATACGACAGGCCATAAGCCCAAACACCATATATTTT. Residues: CSIRQAISPNTIYF.